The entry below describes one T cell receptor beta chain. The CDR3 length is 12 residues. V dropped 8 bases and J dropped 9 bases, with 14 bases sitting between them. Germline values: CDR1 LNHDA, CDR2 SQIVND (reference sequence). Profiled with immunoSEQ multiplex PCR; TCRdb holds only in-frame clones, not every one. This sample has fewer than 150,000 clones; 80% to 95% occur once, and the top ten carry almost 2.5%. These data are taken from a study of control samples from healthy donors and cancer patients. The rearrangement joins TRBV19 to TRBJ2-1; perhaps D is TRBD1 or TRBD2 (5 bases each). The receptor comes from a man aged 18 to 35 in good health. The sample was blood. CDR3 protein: CASGASGTEQFF. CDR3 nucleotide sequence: TGTGCCAGTGGAGCCTCAGGGACTGAGCAGTTCTTC.